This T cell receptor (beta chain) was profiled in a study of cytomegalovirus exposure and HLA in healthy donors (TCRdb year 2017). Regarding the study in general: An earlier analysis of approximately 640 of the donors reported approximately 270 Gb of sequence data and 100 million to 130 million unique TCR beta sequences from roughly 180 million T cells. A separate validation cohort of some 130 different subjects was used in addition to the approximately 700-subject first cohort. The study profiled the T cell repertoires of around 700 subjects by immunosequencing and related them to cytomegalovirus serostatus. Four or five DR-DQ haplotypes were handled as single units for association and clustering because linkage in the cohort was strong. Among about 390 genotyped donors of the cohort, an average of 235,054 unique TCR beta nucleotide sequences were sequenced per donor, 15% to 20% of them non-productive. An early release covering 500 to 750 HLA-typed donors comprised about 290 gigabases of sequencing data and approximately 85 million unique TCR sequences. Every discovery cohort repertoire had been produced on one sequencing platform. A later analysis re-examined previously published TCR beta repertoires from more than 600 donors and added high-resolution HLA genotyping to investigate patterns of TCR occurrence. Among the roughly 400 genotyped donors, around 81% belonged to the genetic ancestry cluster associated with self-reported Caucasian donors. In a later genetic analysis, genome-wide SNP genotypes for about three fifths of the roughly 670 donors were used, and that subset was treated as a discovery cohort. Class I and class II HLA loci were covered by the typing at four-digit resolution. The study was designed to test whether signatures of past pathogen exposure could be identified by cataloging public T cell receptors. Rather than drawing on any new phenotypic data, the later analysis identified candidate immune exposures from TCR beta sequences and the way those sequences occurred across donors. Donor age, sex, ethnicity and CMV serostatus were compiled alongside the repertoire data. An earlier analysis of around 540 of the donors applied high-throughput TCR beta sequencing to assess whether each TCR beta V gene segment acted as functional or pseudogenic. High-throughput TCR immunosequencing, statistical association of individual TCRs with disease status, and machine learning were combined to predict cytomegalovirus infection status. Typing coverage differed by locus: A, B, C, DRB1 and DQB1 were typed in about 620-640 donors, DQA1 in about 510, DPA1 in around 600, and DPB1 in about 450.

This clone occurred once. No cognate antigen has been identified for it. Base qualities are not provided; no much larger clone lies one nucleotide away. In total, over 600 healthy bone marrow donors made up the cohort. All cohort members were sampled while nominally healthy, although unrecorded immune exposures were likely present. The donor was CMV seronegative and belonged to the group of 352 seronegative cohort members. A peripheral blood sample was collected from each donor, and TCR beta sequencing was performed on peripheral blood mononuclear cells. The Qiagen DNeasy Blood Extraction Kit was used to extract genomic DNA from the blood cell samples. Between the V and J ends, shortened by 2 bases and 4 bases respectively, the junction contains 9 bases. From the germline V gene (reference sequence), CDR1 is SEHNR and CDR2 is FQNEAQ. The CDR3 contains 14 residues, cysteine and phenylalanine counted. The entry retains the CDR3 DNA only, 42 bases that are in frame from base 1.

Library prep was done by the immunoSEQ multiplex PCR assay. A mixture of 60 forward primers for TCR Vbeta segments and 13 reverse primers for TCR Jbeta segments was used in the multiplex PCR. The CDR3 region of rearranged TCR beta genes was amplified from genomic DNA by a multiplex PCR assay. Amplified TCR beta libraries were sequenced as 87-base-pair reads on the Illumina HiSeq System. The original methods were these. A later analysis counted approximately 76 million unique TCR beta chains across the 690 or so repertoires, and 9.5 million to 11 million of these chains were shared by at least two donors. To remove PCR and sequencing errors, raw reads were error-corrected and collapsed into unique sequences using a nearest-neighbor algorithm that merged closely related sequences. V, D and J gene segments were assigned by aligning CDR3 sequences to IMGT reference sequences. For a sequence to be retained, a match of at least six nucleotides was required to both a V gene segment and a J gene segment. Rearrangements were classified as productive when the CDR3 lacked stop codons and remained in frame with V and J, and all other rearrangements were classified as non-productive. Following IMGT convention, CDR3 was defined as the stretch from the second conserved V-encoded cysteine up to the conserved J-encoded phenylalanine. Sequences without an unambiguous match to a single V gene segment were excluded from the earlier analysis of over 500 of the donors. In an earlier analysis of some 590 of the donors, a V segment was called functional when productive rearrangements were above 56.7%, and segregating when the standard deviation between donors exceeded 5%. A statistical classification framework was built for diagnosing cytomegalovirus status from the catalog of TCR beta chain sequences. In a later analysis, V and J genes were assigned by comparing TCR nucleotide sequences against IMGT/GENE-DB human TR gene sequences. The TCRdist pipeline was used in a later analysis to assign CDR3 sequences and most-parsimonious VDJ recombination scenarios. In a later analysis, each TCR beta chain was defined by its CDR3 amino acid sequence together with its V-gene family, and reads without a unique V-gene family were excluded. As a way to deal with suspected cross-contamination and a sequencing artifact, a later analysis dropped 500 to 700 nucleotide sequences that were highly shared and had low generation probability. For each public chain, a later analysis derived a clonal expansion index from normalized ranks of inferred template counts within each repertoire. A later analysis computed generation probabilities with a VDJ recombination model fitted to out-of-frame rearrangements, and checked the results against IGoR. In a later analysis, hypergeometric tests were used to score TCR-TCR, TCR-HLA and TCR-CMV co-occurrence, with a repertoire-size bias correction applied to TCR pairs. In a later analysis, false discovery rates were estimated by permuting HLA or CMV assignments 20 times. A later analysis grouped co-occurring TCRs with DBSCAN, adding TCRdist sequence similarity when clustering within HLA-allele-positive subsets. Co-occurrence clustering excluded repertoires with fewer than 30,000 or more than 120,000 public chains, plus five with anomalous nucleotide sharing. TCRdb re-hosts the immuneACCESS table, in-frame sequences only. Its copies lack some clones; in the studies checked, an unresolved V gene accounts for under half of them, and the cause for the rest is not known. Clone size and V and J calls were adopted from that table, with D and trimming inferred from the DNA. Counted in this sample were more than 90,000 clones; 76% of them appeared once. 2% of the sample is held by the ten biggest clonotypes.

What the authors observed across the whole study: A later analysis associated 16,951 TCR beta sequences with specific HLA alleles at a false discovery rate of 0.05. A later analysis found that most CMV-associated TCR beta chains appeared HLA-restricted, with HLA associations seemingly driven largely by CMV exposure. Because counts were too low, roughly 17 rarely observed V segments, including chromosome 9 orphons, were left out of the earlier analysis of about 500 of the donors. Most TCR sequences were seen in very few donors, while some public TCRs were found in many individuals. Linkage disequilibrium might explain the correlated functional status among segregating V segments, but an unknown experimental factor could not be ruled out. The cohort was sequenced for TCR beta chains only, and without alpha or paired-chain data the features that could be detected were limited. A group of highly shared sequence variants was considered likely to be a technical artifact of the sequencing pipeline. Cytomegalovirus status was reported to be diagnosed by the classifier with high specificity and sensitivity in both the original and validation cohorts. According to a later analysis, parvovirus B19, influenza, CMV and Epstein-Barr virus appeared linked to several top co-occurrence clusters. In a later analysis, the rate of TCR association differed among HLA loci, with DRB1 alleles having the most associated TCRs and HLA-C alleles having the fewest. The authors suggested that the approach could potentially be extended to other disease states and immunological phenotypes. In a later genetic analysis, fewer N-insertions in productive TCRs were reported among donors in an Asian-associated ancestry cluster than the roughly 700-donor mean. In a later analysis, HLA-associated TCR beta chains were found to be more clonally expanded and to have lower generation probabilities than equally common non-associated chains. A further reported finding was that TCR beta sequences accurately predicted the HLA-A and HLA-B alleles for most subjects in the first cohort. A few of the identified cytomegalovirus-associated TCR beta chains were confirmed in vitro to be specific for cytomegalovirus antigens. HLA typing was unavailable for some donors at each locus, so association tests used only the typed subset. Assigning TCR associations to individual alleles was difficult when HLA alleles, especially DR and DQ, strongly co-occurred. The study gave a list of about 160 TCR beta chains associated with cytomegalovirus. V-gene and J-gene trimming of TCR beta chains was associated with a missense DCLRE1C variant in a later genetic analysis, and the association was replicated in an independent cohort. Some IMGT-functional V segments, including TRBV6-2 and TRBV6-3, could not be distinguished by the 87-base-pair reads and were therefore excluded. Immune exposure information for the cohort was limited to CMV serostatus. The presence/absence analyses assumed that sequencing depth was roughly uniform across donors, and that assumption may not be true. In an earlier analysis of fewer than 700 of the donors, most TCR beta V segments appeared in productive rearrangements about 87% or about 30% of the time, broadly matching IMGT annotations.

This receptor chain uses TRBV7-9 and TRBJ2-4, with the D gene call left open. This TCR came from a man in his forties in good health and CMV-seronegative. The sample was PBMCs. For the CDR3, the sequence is CASSLSYGKNIQYF. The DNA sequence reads TGTGCCAGCAGCTTATCTTACGGGAAAAACATTCAGTACTTC.